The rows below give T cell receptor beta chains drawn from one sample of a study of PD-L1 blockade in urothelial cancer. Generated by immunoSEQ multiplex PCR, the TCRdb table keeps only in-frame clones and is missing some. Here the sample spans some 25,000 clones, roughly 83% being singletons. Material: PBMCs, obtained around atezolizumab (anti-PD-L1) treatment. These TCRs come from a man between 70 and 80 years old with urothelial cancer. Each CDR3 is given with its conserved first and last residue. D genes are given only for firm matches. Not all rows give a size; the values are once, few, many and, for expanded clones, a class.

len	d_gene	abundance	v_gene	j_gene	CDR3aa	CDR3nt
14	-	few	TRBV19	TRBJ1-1	CASSIQAFNTEAFF	TGTGCCAGTAGTATCCAGGCGTTTAACACTGAAGCTTTCTTT
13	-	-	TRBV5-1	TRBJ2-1	CASSLESNNEQFF	TGCGCCAGCAGCTTGGAGAGTAACAATGAGCAGTTCTTC
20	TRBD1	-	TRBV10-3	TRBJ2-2	CAISGDPGQGLGASTGELFF	TGTGCCATCAGTGGGGACCCGGGACAGGGATTAGGGGCGAGCACCGGGGAGCTGTTTTTT
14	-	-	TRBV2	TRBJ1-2	CASSERGSNYGYTF	TGTGCCAGCAGTGAAAGGGGGTCAAACTATGGCTACACCTTC
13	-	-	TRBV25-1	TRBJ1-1	CASSEYNGQGAFF	TGTGCCAGCAGTGAATATAATGGGCAGGGAGCTTTCTTT
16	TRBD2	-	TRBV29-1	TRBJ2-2	CSVGGSGAANTGELFF	TGCAGCGTTGGGGGTAGCGGGGCCGCGAACACCGGGGAGCTGTTTTTT
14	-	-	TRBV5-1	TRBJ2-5	CASSLGFRGETQYF	TGCGCCAGCAGCTTGGGTTTCAGGGGAGAGACCCAGTACTTC
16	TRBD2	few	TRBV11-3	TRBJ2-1	CASSLYGSGGLNEQFF	TGTGCCAGCAGCTTATATGGTAGCGGGGGCCTCAATGAGCAGTTCTTC
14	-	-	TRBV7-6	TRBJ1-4	CASSQQATNEKLFF	TGTGCCAGCAGCCAACAAGCAACTAATGAAAAACTGTTTTTT
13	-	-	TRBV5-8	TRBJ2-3	CASTLRWADTQYF	TGTGCCAGCACCCTCAGGTGGGCAGATACGCAGTATTTT
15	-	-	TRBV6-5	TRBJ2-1	CASSYRRRSYNEQFF	TGTGCCAGCAGTTACCGGAGACGCTCCTACAATGAGCAGTTCTTC
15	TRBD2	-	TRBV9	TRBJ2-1	CASSETSVSYNEQFF	TGTGCCAGCAGCGAAACTAGCGTCTCCTACAATGAGCAGTTCTTC
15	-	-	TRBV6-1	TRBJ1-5	CASREDRLSNQPQHF	TGTGCCAGCAGAGAGGACAGACTTAGCAATCAGCCCCAGCATTTT
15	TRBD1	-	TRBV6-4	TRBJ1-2	CASSEGRTGPYGYTF	TGTGCCAGCAGTGAAGGGCGGACAGGACCTTATGGCTACACCTTC
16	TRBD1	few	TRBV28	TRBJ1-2	CASSSGTGASNYGYTF	TGTGCCAGCAGTTCCGGGACAGGGGCCTCTAACTATGGCTACACCTTC
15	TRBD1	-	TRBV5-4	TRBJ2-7	CASNIMGQGFREQYF	TGTGCCAGCAATATCATGGGACAGGGGTTCCGCGAGCAGTACTTC
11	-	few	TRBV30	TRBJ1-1	CAWSPRGEAFF	TGTGCCTGGAGCCCACGGGGAGAAGCTTTCTTT
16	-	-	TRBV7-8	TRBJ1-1	CASSLGRSLRYTEAFF	TGTGCCAGCAGCTTAGGACGGAGCCTGCGGTACACTGAAGCTTTCTTT
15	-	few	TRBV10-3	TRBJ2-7	CAISESAGPSYEQYF	TGTGCCATCAGTGAGTCGGCAGGTCCCTCCTACGAGCAGTACTTC
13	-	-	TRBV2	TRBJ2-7	CASSVAPSYEQYF	TGTGCCAGCAGTGTCGCGCCTTCCTACGAGCAGTACTTC
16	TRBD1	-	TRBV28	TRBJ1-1	CASSLPLHRGGTEAFF	TGTGCCAGCAGTTTGCCCTTGCACAGGGGAGGTACTGAAGCTTTCTTT
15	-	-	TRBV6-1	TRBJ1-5	CASSGLGGAGQPQHF	TGTGCCAGCAGTGGCTTGGGAGGGGCGGGACAGCCCCAGCATTTT
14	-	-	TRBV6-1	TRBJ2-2	CASRAAVNTGELFF	TGTGCCAGCAGGGCGGCAGTGAACACCGGGGAGCTGTTTTTT
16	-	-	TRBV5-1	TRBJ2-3	CASSWGGGSSTDTQYF	TGCGCCAGCAGCTGGGGTGGAGGGTCCAGCACAGATACGCAGTATTTT
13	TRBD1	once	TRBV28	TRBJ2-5	CASSRQGQETQYF	TGTGCCAGCAGCCGACAGGGGCAAGAGACCCAGTACTTC
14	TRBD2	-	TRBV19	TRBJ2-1	CASSWTSGRDEQFF	TGTGCCAGTAGTTGGACTAGCGGGAGGGATGAGCAGTTCTTC
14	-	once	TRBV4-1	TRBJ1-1	CASSRDGGRTEAFF	TGCGCCAGCAGCCGAGACGGAGGACGGACTGAAGCTTTCTTT
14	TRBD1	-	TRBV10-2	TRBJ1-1	CASSAQGARSEAFF	TGCGCCAGCAGTGCACAGGGGGCGCGGTCTGAAGCTTTCTTT
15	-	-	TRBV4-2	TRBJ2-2	CASSPMSSRHGELFF	TGTGCCAGCAGCCCTATGTCTAGCCGGCACGGGGAGCTGTTTTTT
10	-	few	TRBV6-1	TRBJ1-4	CASRSEKLFF	TGTGCCAGCCGAAGCGAAAAACTGTTTTTT
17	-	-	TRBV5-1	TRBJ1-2	CASSLEAGPSINYGYTF	TGCGCCAGCAGCTTGGAGGCGGGGCCCTCCATAAACTATGGCTACACCTTC
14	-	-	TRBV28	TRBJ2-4	CASSLNLYGNIQYF	TGTGCCAGCAGTTTAAACTTGTATGGAAACATTCAGTACTTC
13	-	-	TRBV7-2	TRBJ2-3	CASSAGPRDTQYF	TGTGCCAGCAGCGCGGGCCCAAGGGATACGCAGTATTTT
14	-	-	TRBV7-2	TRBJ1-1	CASSPEGRLAEAFF	TGTGCCAGCAGCCCCGAGGGGAGGTTAGCTGAAGCTTTCTTT
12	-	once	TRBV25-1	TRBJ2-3	CASSEYENQQYF	TGTGCCAGCAGTGAATACGAGAATCAGCAGTATTTT
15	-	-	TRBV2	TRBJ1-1	CASSEGGGMNTEAFF	TGTGCCAGCAGTGAGGGGGGAGGGATGAACACTGAAGCTTTCTTT
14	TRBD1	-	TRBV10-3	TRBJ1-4	CAIKGGRGDEKLFF	TGTGCCATCAAGGGAGGCAGGGGGGATGAAAAACTGTTTTTT
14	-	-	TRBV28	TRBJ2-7	CASSPFGQGYEQYF	TGTGCCAGCAGCCCCTTCGGGCAGGGGTACGAGCAGTACTTC
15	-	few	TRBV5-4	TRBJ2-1	CASSAQQDVNYEQFF	TGTGCCAGCAGCGCCCAACAGGATGTCAACTATGAGCAGTTCTTC
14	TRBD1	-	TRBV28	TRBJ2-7	CASSLPDRVYEQYF	TGTGCCAGCAGTTTACCCGACAGGGTCTACGAGCAGTACTTC
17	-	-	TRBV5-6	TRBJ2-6	CASTALHGISGANVLTF	TGTGCCAGCACCGCGCTCCACGGGATCTCTGGGGCCAACGTCCTGACTTTC
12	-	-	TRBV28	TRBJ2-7	CASKDTPYEQYF	TGTGCCAGCAAGGACACCCCCTACGAGCAGTACTTC
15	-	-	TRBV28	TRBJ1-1	CASSPAGPTNTEAFF	TGTGCCAGCAGCCCTGCGGGGCCAACGAACACTGAAGCTTTCTTT
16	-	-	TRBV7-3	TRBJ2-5	CASSSGVGGQEETQYF	TGTGCCAGCAGCTCCGGGGTTGGAGGGCAAGAAGAGACCCAGTACTTC
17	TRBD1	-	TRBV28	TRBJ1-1	CASSLWTGGDGGTEAFF	TGTGCCAGCAGTTTATGGACAGGGGGCGACGGTGGCACTGAAGCTTTCTTT
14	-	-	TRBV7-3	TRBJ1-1	CASSLNSGGGEAFF	TGTGCCAGCAGCTTAAATTCTGGGGGGGGTGAAGCTTTCTTT
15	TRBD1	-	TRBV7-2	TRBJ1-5	CASSRDRGLGQPQHF	TGTGCCAGCAGCAGGGACAGGGGGCTCGGTCAGCCCCAGCATTTT
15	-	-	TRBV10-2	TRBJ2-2	CASSESGPDFGELFF	TGCGCCAGCAGTGAGTCTGGGCCTGATTTCGGGGAGCTGTTTTTT
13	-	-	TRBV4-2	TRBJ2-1	CASSQVLRNEQFF	TGTGCCAGCAGCCAAGTCCTCCGCAATGAGCAGTTCTTC
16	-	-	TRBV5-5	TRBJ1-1	CASSSDRQADTAEAFF	TGTGCCAGCAGCTCCGATCGACAGGCGGACACTGCTGAAGCTTTCTTT
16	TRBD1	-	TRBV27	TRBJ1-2	CASTRVQGAQNYGYTF	TGTGCCAGCACCCGAGTACAGGGGGCGCAGAACTATGGCTACACCTTC
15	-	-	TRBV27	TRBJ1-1	CASRKGTDRNTEAFF	TGTGCCAGCAGGAAGGGAACGGACAGAAACACTGAAGCTTTCTTT
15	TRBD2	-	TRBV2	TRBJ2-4	CASRGLAEFKNIQYF	TGTGCCAGCAGGGGACTAGCGGAGTTTAAAAACATTCAGTACTTC
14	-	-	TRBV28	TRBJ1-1	CASRRGGANTEAFF	TGTGCCAGCAGAAGGGGGGGCGCGAACACTGAAGCTTTCTTT
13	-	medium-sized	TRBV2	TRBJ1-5	CASSDGGGQPQHF	TGTGCCAGCAGTGATGGGGGCGGGCAGCCCCAGCATTTT